Shown below are 24 T cell receptor beta chains from a single sample sequenced in a study of Tregs in tolerant kidney transplant recipients. Libraries were prepared by immunoSEQ multiplex PCR; TCRdb keeps only in-frame clonotypes and omits some of them. Among around 75,000 clones listed, about 88% were seen once. Material: CD4+ T cells from blood, obtained before the transplant. These receptors originate from a human donor who received a combined kidney and bone marrow transplant.

The chain recombines TRBV10-3 with TRBJ2-5; TRBD1 matches at 7 bases. The CDR3 extends over 13 amino acids. CDR1 is ENHRY, CDR2 SYGVKD, per germline. The V segment lost 5 bases and the J segment 3 bases; nucleotides outside the gene matches: 3. CDR3 in amino acids: CAISFGQEETQYF. The CDR3 DNA sequence: TGTGCCATCAGTTTCGGACAGGAAGAGACCCAGTACTTC.

This clone came up a few times. The chain is built from TRBV7-2 and TRBJ2-7, with TRBD1 identical over 7 bases. The CDR3 loop spans 15 amino acids. J lost 0 bases, V lost 5 bases, and 7 bases had no gene match. Germline loops: CDR1 SGHTA, CDR2 FQGNSA. The CDR3 loop is CASSTHRDSSYEQYF. The CDR3 DNA reads as TGTGCCAGCAGCACGCACCGGGACAGCTCCTACGAGCAGTACTTC.

J is TRBJ2-1 and V is TRBV2; 7 positions agree with TRBD1. CDR1 is SNHLY and CDR2 is FYNNEI in the germline V gene. J lost 1 base, V lost 6 bases, and 0 bases had no gene match. The CDR3 runs to 13 residues. The CDR3 DNA follows: TGTGCCAGCAGCAGGGGGTCCTACAATGAGCAGTTCTTC. This translates into CASSRGSYNEQFF.

This chain uses TRBV6-1 with TRBJ2-2, with D possibly matching TRBD1 (6 bases). Trimming removed 2 bases at V and 1 base at J, with 11 bases between. The germline V gene encodes CDR1 MNHNS and CDR2 SASEGT. This CDR3 has 16 amino acids. This CDR3 is CASSEQGRRNTGELFF. CDR3 sequence (DNA): TGTGCCAGCAGTGAACAGGGGCGCCGGAACACCGGGGAGCTGTTTTTT.

This clone was detected only a few times. This chain uses TRBV5-6 with TRBJ2-1; D gene uncertain. Trimming cost V 2 bases and J 9 bases, with 9 bases left between them. This CDR3 contains 12 residues. Germline CDR1 reads SGHDT; CDR2 reads YYEEEE. This CDR3 is CASSFLGVEQFF. CDR3 sequence (DNA): TGTGCCAGCAGCTTCCTTGGAGTTGAGCAGTTCTTC.

The V gene is TRBV11-2, the J gene TRBJ2-2; TRBD2 matches 9 bases. V trimming: 4 bases; J trimming: 6 bases; junction bases outside the gene matches: 6. Per germline, CDR1 SGHAT and CDR2 FQNNGV. The CDR3 spans 15 residues. CDR3 loop: CASSWAGGPSGELFF. As DNA, the CDR3 is TGTGCCAGCAGCTGGGCGGGAGGGCCATCCGGGGAGCTGTTTTTT.

This chain connects TRBV11-2 to TRBJ2-7; D possibly corresponds to TRBD1 (7 bases). The germline gives CDR1 SGHAT, CDR2 FQNNGV. The CDR3 sequence is 14 residues long. Trimming pared 5 bases from V and 7 bases from J, leaving 18 bases between. CDR3 region: CASSPRGAGQEQYF. As DNA, the CDR3 is TGTGCCAGCAGCCCCAGGGGGGCGGGACAAGAGCAGTACTTC.

CDR3 residues: CASRGTANNQPQHF. The CDR3, as DNA: TGTGCCAGCAGAGGGACAGCTAACAATCAGCCCCAGCATTTT. This chain connects TRBV6-5 to TRBJ1-5, with 7 bases lining up with TRBD1. With 6 bases clipped from V and 3 bases from J, the junction kept 5 bases outside the gene matches. The germline V gene has CDR1 MNHEY and CDR2 SVGAGI. The CDR3 is 14 amino acids.

The V gene is TRBV11-2, the J gene TRBJ1-1; unclear D gene. Germline values: CDR1 SGHAT, CDR2 FQNNGV. V was pared by 5 bases and J by 2 bases, with 12 bases between. There are 14 residues in the CDR3. The CDR3, as DNA: TGTGCCAGCAGCCCCCGGGTAGGAAACACTGAAGCTTTCTTT. It is translated as CASSPRVGNTEAFF.

The rearrangement joins TRBV29-1 to TRBJ2-3, with 11 bases fitting TRBD2. V trimming: 5 bases; J trimming: 3 bases; junction bases outside the gene matches: 4. This CDR3 is 14 amino acids long. Per germline, CDR1 SQVTM and CDR2 ANQGSEA. Written as DNA, the CDR3 is TGCAGCGTTACTAGCGGGAGCGGAACAGATACGCAGTATTTT. Translation gives CSVTSGSGTDTQYF.

This chain links TRBV6-1 with TRBJ1-1; 7 nucleotides line up with TRBD1. J was trimmed by 0 bases and V by 4 bases; bases with no gene match: 8. From germline, CDR1 is MNHNS and CDR2 SASEGT. This CDR3 spans 16 amino acids. The CDR3, as DNA: TGTGCCAGCAGTGGTAGAACCGGGACAGTGAACACTGAAGCTTTCTTT. This sequence encodes CASSGRTGTVNTEAFF.

This clone appeared a few times. This chain links TRBV7-6 with TRBJ2-2, with 10 nucleotides matching TRBD2. V trimming: 0 bases; J trimming: 0 bases; junction bases outside the gene matches: 4. This CDR3 has 18 amino acids. Per germline, CDR1 SGHVS and CDR2 FNYEAQ. The DNA for the CDR3 is TGTGCCAGCAGCTTAGCCCCGGGACTAGCGTCGAACACCGGGGAGCTGTTTTTT. Residues: CASSLAPGLASNTGELFF.

The chain couples TRBV5-1 to TRBJ2-5; possibly TRBD2 for D (5 bases). The CDR3 is 15 residues long. Germline lookup yields CDR1 SGHRS and CDR2 YFSETQ. Trimming stripped 6 bases from V and 5 bases from J, with 20 bases between. The CDR3 region is CASTLAPGLEETQYF. The CDR3 nucleotides read TGCGCCAGCACCCTTGCCCCGGGGTTAGAGGAGACCCAGTACTTC.

The V call is TRBV6-5, the J call TRBJ1-2; 7 bases line up with TRBD1. V gave up 6 bases and J gave up 7 bases; unmatched junction bases: 5. The germline CDR1 and CDR2 sequences are MNHEY and SVGAGI. This CDR3 has 12 amino acids. The CDR3 bases are TGTGCCAGCAGAAAACAGGGGTCTGGCTACACCTTC. Translation: CASRKQGSGYTF.

This clone was seen just once. V is TRBV6-6 and J is TRBJ2-3; D gene unclear. CDR3 length equals 15 residues. Trimming stripped 0 bases from V and 0 bases from J, with 7 bases between. Germline V gene sequence: CDR1 MNHNY, CDR2 SVGAGI (reference sequence). CDR3 amino acids: CASSYSGPSTDTQYF. The CDR3 nucleotides are TGTGCCAGCAGTTACTCTGGGCCTAGCACAGATACGCAGTATTTT.

The chain combines TRBV4-2 with TRBJ1-1; TRBD1 aligns across 8 bases. Germline V gene data show CDR1 as LGHNA and CDR2 as YNFKEQ. V dropped 4 bases and J dropped 11; count of bases not matched to a gene: 15. This CDR3 has 15 amino acids. This chain's CDR3 is CASSPDPPGQAVAFF. CDR3 DNA: TGTGCCAGCAGCCCCGATCCCCCGGGACAGGCTGTGGCTTTCTTT.

V usage is TRBV4-3 and J usage is TRBJ2-7, with D maybe TRBD2 (5 bases). This CDR3 comprises 15 residues. The V end lost 1 base, the J end lost 0 bases, and 10 bases lay between the germline ends. Looked up from germline, CDR1 is LGHNA and CDR2 is YSLEER. The CDR3 protein is CASSQGRGSSYEQYF. DNA for the CDR3: TGCGCCAGCAGCCAAGGTAGAGGGAGCTCCTACGAGCAGTACTTC.

V and J are TRBV14 and TRBJ1-2; D is perhaps TRBD1 (6 bases). From germline, CDR1 is SGHDN and CDR2 FVKESK. The V gene lost 6 bases and the J gene lost 8 bases, with 13 bases spanning the gap. This CDR3 has 12 amino acids. The CDR3 DNA is TGTGCCAGCAGTCACAGGGAGAAGGGCTACACCTTC. This translates into CASSHREKGYTF.

The chain combines TRBV4-2 with TRBJ2-7; 7 bases align to TRBD1. Germline V CDR1 and CDR2: LGHNA, YNFKEQ. The trim removed 1 base at V and 4 bases at J, leaving 4 bases unmatched. This CDR3 comprises 14 residues. CDR3 region: CASSQVGQRYEQYF. The DNA for the CDR3 is TGTGCCAGCAGCCAAGTGGGACAGAGATACGAGCAGTACTTC.

The V and J genes are TRBV5-4 and TRBJ2-7, with 7 bases that match TRBD2. The trim removed 2 bases at V and 3 bases at J, leaving 5 bases unmatched. Germline V CDR1 and CDR2: SGHNT, YYREEE (reference sequence). The CDR3 consists of 14 residues. As DNA, the CDR3 is TGTGCCAGCAGCTTCGGGACTATCGACTACGAGCAGTACTTC. Translated, it gives CASSFGTIDYEQYF.

The chain joins TRBV5-1 to TRBJ2-1; no clear D. The CDR3 contains 15 residues. Germline assignment: CDR1 SGHRS and CDR2 YFSETQ. Trimming left V 4 bases short and J 5 bases short, with 16 bases between. CDR3 sequence reads: CASSPRLNPHNEQFF. The CDR3 bases are TGCGCCAGCAGCCCCCGACTCAACCCCCACAATGAGCAGTTCTTC.

The rearrangement uses TRBV6-5 and TRBJ2-7; 10 bases fit TRBD1. The CDR3 loop spans 13 amino acids. CDR1 and CDR2 from the germline V gene are MNHEY and SVGAGI. Trimming at V came to 5 bases and at J to 6 bases, leaving 4 bases not matched to a gene. CDR3 residues: CASSLTGGAEQYF. As DNA, the CDR3 is TGTGCCAGCAGTCTGACAGGGGGCGCCGAGCAGTACTTC.

In the case of this clone: The sample holds other DNA sequences that translate to the same CDR3. This chain uses TRBV5-4 with TRBJ1-2; D is uncertain. V shed 0 bases and J shed 4 bases, with 4 bases lying between them. Germline CDR1 SGHNT, CDR2 YYREEE (reference sequence). This CDR3 spans 12 amino acids. Here the CDR3 DNA reads TGTGCCAGCAGCTTGGACAGCTATGGCTACACCTTC. This encodes CASSLDSYGYTF.

The V call is TRBV5-1, the J call TRBJ1-2; a weak D match, TRBD1 (6 bases). The CDR3 spans 17 residues. The V and J ends lost 2 bases and 0 bases respectively, with 17 bases between them. The germline gives CDR1 SGHRS, CDR2 YFSETQ. The CDR3 loop is CASSFGSGTTANYGYTF. CDR3 in DNA: TGCGCCAGCAGCTTTGGCTCCGGGACAACCGCTAACTATGGCTACACCTTC.